The 15 T cell receptor beta chains reported below all come from one sample, sequenced in a study of blood T cell repertoires in COVID-19. This table comes from immunoSEQ multiplex PCR, and its TCRdb copy is limited to in-frame clones, with some not included. The sample consists of about 270,000 clones, around 93% of them appearing once. Sequences were obtained from PBMCs or T cells enriched from blood (not recorded which). Receptors were obtained from a man aged 40-49 years who had been exposed to COVID-19.

The gene calls are TRBV15 and TRBJ2-1; D might be TRBD2 (5 bases). The CDR3 contains 15 residues. Germline V gene sequence: CDR1 LNHNV, CDR2 YYDKDF (reference sequence). V lost 6 bases to trimming and J lost 9 bases, with 21 bases between them. CDR3: CATSLPSGESIEQFF. CDR3 nucleotides: TGTGCCACCAGTCTACCATCCGGGGAATCGATTGAGCAGTTCTTC.

The chain employs TRBV5-1 and TRBJ2-1; 11 nucleotides agree with TRBD1. Germline V gene sequence: CDR1 SGHRS, CDR2 YFSETQ. CDR3 length: 14 residues. V gave up 7 bases and J gave up 8 bases; unmatched junction bases: 8. This CDR3 reads CASSGGQGVYEQFF. The CDR3 DNA follows: TGCGCCAGCTCCGGGGGACAGGGGGTCTATGAGCAGTTCTTC.

This rearrangement joins TRBV19 to TRBJ2-6; D is perhaps TRBD2 (6 bases). The CDR3 totals 18 residues. V was trimmed by 7 bases and J by 0 bases, leaving 19 bases between them. The V gene's germline CDR1 is LNHDA and CDR2 SQIVND (reference sequence). In nucleotides, the CDR3 is TGTGCCAGTACCGGATACAAAACCGGGGGCTCTGGGGCCAACGTCCTGACTTTC. As protein: CASTGYKTGGSGANVLTF. The variable domain in full, completed from reference TRBV19 and TRBJ2-6, reads DGGITQSPKYLFRKEGQNVTLSCEQNLNHDAMYWYRQDPGQGLRLIYYSQIVNDFQKGDIAEGYSVSREKKESFPLTVTSAQKNPTAFYLCASTGYKTGGSGANVLTFGAGSRLTVL.

The chain has TRBV25-1 and TRBJ1-6; D possibly corresponds to TRBD1 (5 bases). V gave up 1 base and J gave up 9 bases, with 7 bases separating them. CDR3 length: 13 residues. CDR1 MGHDK and CDR2 SYGVNS come from the germline V gene. In DNA, the CDR3 is TGTGCCAGCAGTGAATCGGGGGTTTCACCCCTCCACTTT. Translating gives CASSESGVSPLHF.

The chain uses TRBV3-1 (or the pseudogene TRBV3-2) and TRBJ1-5; D might be TRBD1 (6 bases). V was cut by 4 bases and J by 7 bases, with 11 bases left in between. Germline V gene data show CDR1 as LGHDT and CDR2 as YNNKEL (reference sequence). The CDR3 has 13 amino acids. The CDR3 spells CASSRRGQQPQHF. In nucleotides, the CDR3 is TGTGCCAGCAGCCGCCGGGGACAACAGCCCCAGCATTTT.

V usage is TRBV7-3 and J usage is TRBJ2-2; TRBD2 aligns across 14 bases. The germline V gene has CDR1 SGHTA and CDR2 FQGTGA. Trimming at V came to 5 bases and at J to 6 bases, leaving 8 bases not matched to a gene. The CDR3 is 17 amino acids. CDR3 DNA: TGTGCCAGCAGCCCAGACGGACTAGCGGGAGGTTCCGGGGAGCTGTTTTTT. It encodes CASSPDGLAGGSGELFF.

J is TRBJ2-7 and V is TRBV12-3 or TRBV12-4; D is possibly TRBD1 (6 bases). CDR3 size: 12 residues. V shed 5 bases and J shed 7 bases, with 12 bases lying between them. CDR3 loop: CASSTEDREQYF. In DNA form, the CDR3 reads TGTGCCAGCAGTACCGAGGACAGAGAGCAGTACTTC.

The rearrangement links TRBV7-9 to TRBJ1-6; 8 nucleotides match TRBD1. The germline CDR1 and CDR2 sequences are SEHNR and FQNEAQ (reference sequence). CDR3 length equals 14 residues. With 5 bases clipped from V and 8 bases from J, the junction kept 5 bases outside the gene matches. The CDR3: CASSLGTGYSPLHF. DNA for the CDR3: TGTGCCAGCAGCCTCGGGACAGGCTATTCACCCCTCCACTTT.

This chain connects TRBV4-1 to TRBJ2-1, with 9 positions matching TRBD2. This CDR3 contains 16 residues. V was clipped by 3 bases and J by 6 bases; unmatched bases: 9. Germline V gene sequence: CDR1 MGHRA, CDR2 YSYEKL. The CDR3 DNA reads TGCGCCAGCAGCCAGTTAGGGACTAGCAGGACCAATGAGCAGTTCTTC. This encodes CASSQLGTSRTNEQFF.

V usage is TRBV7-2 and J usage is TRBJ1-6; TRBD1 might be the D (5 bases). This CDR3 has 15 amino acids. V was shortened by 5 bases and J by 4 bases, with 12 bases between the two germline ends. CDR1 and CDR2 (germline): SGHTA, FQGNSA. CDR3 residues: CASSPGTEYNSPLHF. The CDR3 nucleotides are TGTGCCAGCAGCCCCGGGACTGAATATAATTCACCCCTCCACTTT.

The chain employs TRBV2 and TRBJ1-2; D is ambiguous. In germline, CDR1 is SNHLY, CDR2 FYNNEI. V was shortened by 9 bases and J by 6 bases, with 17 bases between the two germline ends. This CDR3 spans 13 amino acids. CDR3 in amino acids: CARDLSPEDGYTF. The CDR3 nucleotides are TGTGCCAGAGACCTTAGCCCCGAGGATGGCTACACCTTC. The whole variable domain, remainder taken from reference TRBV2 and TRBJ1-2, is EPEVTQTPSHQVTQMGQEVILRCVPISNHLYFYWYRQILGQKVEFLVSFYNNEISEKSEIFDDQFSVERPDGSNFTLKIRSTKLEDSAMYFCARDLSPEDGYTFGSGTRLTVV.

The table lists this clone with a few counts. J is TRBJ2-2 and V is TRBV4-1; TRBD1 agrees at 11 bases. This CDR3 comprises 15 residues. V was pared by 7 bases and J by 3 bases, with 4 bases of the junction left unmatched. CDR1 is MGHRA and CDR2 is YSYEKL in the germline V gene. CDR3 nucleotides: TGCGCCAGCATGGGGACAGGGGGTTACACCGGGGAGCTGTTTTTT. It codes for CASMGTGGYTGELFF.

Written as DNA, the CDR3 is TGTGCCAGCAGTATTGGACAGGGGGCAATCACCTACTACGAGCAGTACTTC. Encoded protein: CASSIGQGAITYYEQYF. J is TRBJ2-7 and V is TRBV28, with 11 bases that match TRBD1. This CDR3 is 17 amino acids long. V was pared by 5 bases and J by 3 bases, with 12 bases of the junction left unmatched. Germline loops: CDR1 MDHEN, CDR2 SYDVKM.

The V and J genes are TRBV4-2 and TRBJ2-7; 8 nucleotides align to TRBD2. Germline assignment: CDR1 LGHNA and CDR2 YNFKEQ. The length of the CDR3 is 16 residues. Germline trimming cut 0 bases from V and 5 bases from J; bases unmatched to any gene: 9. The CDR3 is CASSQDRAGTRNEQYF. The CDR3 DNA reads TGTGCCAGCAGCCAAGACAGAGCCGGGACTAGAAACGAGCAGTACTTC.

The chain couples TRBV27 to TRBJ1-1; TRBD1 might be the D (6 bases). The CDR3 runs 14 residues. Germline-derived CDR1 and CDR2 are MNHEY and SMNVEV (reference sequence). V dropped 8 bases and J dropped 5 bases, with 18 bases sitting between them. The CDR3 DNA is TGTGCCAGCCTCTCCAGGGGAGGGAAAACTGAAGCTTTCTTT. This encodes CASLSRGGKTEAFF.